This T cell receptor (beta chain) was profiled in a study of monozygotic twins with inflammatory bowel disease. Study-wide results and limits: Variability may have been added to patient repertoires by differing immunosuppressive treatments.

The CDR3 runs 16 residues. Per germline, CDR1 SGHVS and CDR2 FNYEAQ. TCRdb re-called the 5' RACE reads and catalogs CDR3 proteins one per entry, DNA excluded. The sample table includes about 210,000 distinct CDR3 sequences. As for this clonotype: Its antigen is not identified.

This sequence originates from a human donor with ulcerative colitis or Crohn's disease, or a healthy co-twin of an affected twin (not recorded which). The chain uses TRBV7-6 and TRBJ1-5; TCRdb proposes TRBD1, but this gene call is untestable without DNA. What was sequenced was blood. CDR3 sequence reads: CASSLGNGQGGQPQHF.